The 32 T cell receptor beta chains given below trace back to one sample, sequenced in a study of shared clonotypes between healthy human individuals. Clones were read by immunoSEQ multiplex PCR, and TCRdb kept only the in-frame ones, dropping some. The data hold 650,000 to 750,000 clones, with approximately 79% observed a single time. Sequencing was performed on memory CD4+ T cells sorted from blood. Subset of the sample: CD45RA-negative fraction. The source is a woman aged 30 to 39 in good health.

This rearrangement joins TRBV5-1 to TRBJ2-2, with D perhaps matching TRBD1 (5 bases). The CDR3 has 15 residues. Germline CDR1 reads SGHRS; CDR2 reads YFSETQ. Trimming took 0 bases from V and 4 from J, leaving 10 bases between them. The DNA of the CDR3 is TGCGCCAGCAGCTTGGGACAGATAATCACCGGGGAGCTGTTTTTT. Amino acid sequence: CASSLGQIITGELFF. Filled out from reference TRBV5-1 and TRBJ2-2, the complete variable domain reads KAGVTQTPRYLIKTRGQQVTLSCSPISGHRSVSWYQQTPGQGLQFLFEYFSETQRNKGNFPGRFSGRQFSNSRSEMNVSTLELGDSALYLCASSLGQIITGELFFGEGSRLTVL.

The chain is built from TRBV30 and TRBJ2-7, with 8 bases that match TRBD2. V gave up 6 bases and J gave up 5 bases; unmatched junction bases: 12. CDR3 length: 14 amino acids. The germline CDR1 and CDR2 sequences are GTSNPN and SVGIG (reference sequence). DNA for the CDR3: TGTGCCTGCCAAACCACCGGGAGGGCCCACGAGCAGTACTTC. Translating it yields CACQTTGRAHEQYF.

The chain uses TRBV11-3 and TRBJ2-7, with 7 nucleotides matching TRBD1. The V gene's germline CDR1 is SGHNT and CDR2 YENEEA. The CDR3 runs to 14 residues. V trimming: 5 bases; J trimming: 6 bases; junction bases outside the gene matches: 10. The CDR3 bases are TGTGCCAGCAGCCCAGGGACAGTCCCCGCCGAGCAGTACTTC. Translation: CASSPGTVPAEQYF.

The gene calls are TRBV25-1 and TRBJ1-5; unclear D gene. CDR1 and CDR2 from the germline V gene are MGHDK and SYGVNS. The CDR3 sequence is 14 residues long. V was pared by 2 bases and J by 0 bases, with 5 bases between. The CDR3 DNA reads as TGTGCCAGCAGTGAAAAAAATAGCAATCAGCCCCAGCATTTT. Translating gives CASSEKNSNQPQHF.

The rearrangement links TRBV4-1 to TRBJ2-7; D could derive from TRBD1 or TRBD2 (5 bases each). The CDR3 sequence is 19 residues long. Trimming cost V 4 bases and J 4 bases, with 29 bases left between them. Germline V CDR1 and CDR2: MGHRA, YSYEKL. CDR3 amino acids: CASSRLNHPPGTAYYEQYF. CDR3 sequence (DNA): TGCGCCAGCAGCCGCCTAAACCACCCCCCTGGGACGGCCTATTACGAGCAGTACTTC.

The chain links TRBV4-1 to TRBJ2-3, with D perhaps matching TRBD2 (6 bases). The V and J ends lost 3 bases and 2 bases respectively, with 15 bases between them. Germline V gene sequence: CDR1 MGHRA, CDR2 YSYEKL. The CDR3 covers 16 residues. The CDR3 here is CASSQGGPEATDTQYF. The CDR3, as DNA: TGCGCCAGCAGCCAGGGGGGACCCGAGGCCACAGATACGCAGTATTTT.

This clone has only one observation. The same CDR3 arises from other DNA sequences in this sample as well. The V gene is TRBV5-1, the J gene TRBJ1-5; 9 nucleotides match TRBD1. V dropped 3 bases and J dropped 7; count of bases not matched to a gene: 8. CDR3 length equals 15 residues. Germline lookup yields CDR1 SGHRS and CDR2 YFSETQ. CDR3 sequence reads: CASSSGDRDGQPQHF. CDR3 in DNA: TGCGCCAGCAGCTCGGGGGACAGGGACGGGCAGCCCCAGCATTTT.

This clone was observed a few times. This sequence joins TRBV6-5 and TRBJ2-2, with 7 bases lining up with TRBD1. This CDR3 has 15 amino acids. After removal of 2 bases from V and 5 bases from J, the junction contained 5 bases not matched to a gene. CDR1 is MNHEY and CDR2 is SVGAGI in the germline V gene. The CDR3 spells CASSYRRGQTGELFF. CDR3 in DNA: TGTGCCAGCAGTTACCGAAGGGGGCAGACCGGGGAGCTGTTTTTT.

The chain uses TRBV28 and TRBJ2-2; D gene unclear. Trimming stripped 8 bases from V and 1 base from J, with 11 bases between. This CDR3 has 14 amino acids. Per the germline V gene, CDR1 is MDHEN and CDR2 is SYDVKM. The CDR3, as DNA: TGTGCCAGCCAAAAGGGCAAGAACACCGGGGAGCTGTTTTTT. It codes for CASQKGKNTGELFF.

The chain combines TRBV5-1 with TRBJ2-5; perhaps TRBD2 as D (6 bases). V was cut by 1 base and J by 1 base, with 8 bases left in between. Germline CDR1 SGHRS, CDR2 YFSETQ. CDR3 length equals 14 residues. The CDR3 DNA reads TGCGCCAGCAGCTTGTCTAGCGCCCAAGAGACCCAGTACTTC. Translating it yields CASSLSSAQETQYF.

The chain has TRBV28 and TRBJ2-7; D tentatively reads TRBD1 or TRBD2 (5 bases each). Germline loops: CDR1 MDHEN, CDR2 SYDVKM. The CDR3 spans 15 residues. V lost 6 bases, J lost 4 bases, and 19 bases lay in between. CDR3 bases: TGTGCCAGCAGCCCGCACGGGGCAGGACCTTACGAGCAGTACTTC. This translates into CASSPHGAGPYEQYF.

The chain recombines TRBV14 with TRBJ1-1; the D gene is possibly TRBD1 (5 bases). The CDR3 runs 16 residues. Germline lookup yields CDR1 SGHDN and CDR2 FVKESK. V lost 3 bases to trimming and J lost 3 bases, with 17 bases between them. This CDR3 reads CASSHYYLMGDTEAFF. The CDR3 bases are TGTGCCAGCAGCCACTACTATCTAATGGGGGACACTGAAGCTTTCTTT.

The chain is built from TRBV5-5 and TRBJ1-5; 7 positions agree with TRBD1. Trimming at V came to 4 bases and at J to 4 bases, leaving 8 bases not matched to a gene. From germline, CDR1 is SGHKS and CDR2 YYEKEE (reference sequence). There are 15 residues in the CDR3. DNA of the CDR3: TGTGCCAGCAGCCCTTGGACGACAGGGAATCAGCCCCAGCATTTT. Amino acids: CASSPWTTGNQPQHF. Based on the CDR3 plus reference TRBV5-5 and TRBJ1-5, the full variable domain is DAGVTQSPTHLIKTRGQQVTLRCSPISGHKSVSWYQQVLGQGPQFIFQYYEKEERGRGNFPDRFSARQFPNYSSELNVNALLLGDSALYLCASSPWTTGNQPQHFGDGTRLSIL.

The V and J genes are TRBV5-1 and TRBJ2-3; perhaps TRBD1 as D (6 bases). The CDR3 spans 13 residues. Between the trimmed V and J ends, which lost 4 bases and 6 bases, there was a span of 12 bases. From germline, CDR1 is SGHRS and CDR2 YFSETQ. The CDR3 spells CASSEQGSDTQYF. DNA of the CDR3: TGCGCCAGCAGCGAACAGGGTTCGGATACGCAGTATTTT. Full variable domain (rest looked up from reference TRBV5-1 and TRBJ2-3): KAGVTQTPRYLIKTRGQQVTLSCSPISGHRSVSWYQQTPGQGLQFLFEYFSETQRNKGNFPGRFSGRQFSNSRSEMNVSTLELGDSALYLCASSEQGSDTQYFGPGTRLTVL.

This clone has a handful of counts. The chain is built from TRBV30 and TRBJ1-4, with D possibly matching TRBD1 (6 bases). Trimming shortened V by 2 bases and J by 4 bases, and 11 bases separated the two germline ends. Germline V CDR1 and CDR2: GTSNPN, SVGIG (reference sequence). This CDR3 is built from 14 residues. CDR3 bases: TGTGCCTGGAGTTCCGGGGGCCTTAATGAAAAACTGTTTTTT. Its protein is CAWSSGGLNEKLFF.

This clone was picked up many times. The chain is built from TRBV4-2 and TRBJ1-5; TRBD1 matches at 9 bases. Germline V gives CDR1 LGHNA, CDR2 YNFKEQ. CDR3 size: 14 residues. V shed 4 bases and J 5 bases; nucleotides not matched to a gene: 3. The chain's CDR3 is CASSLRDRDQPQHF. The DNA for the CDR3 is TGTGCCAGCAGCCTAAGGGACAGGGATCAGCCCCAGCATTTT.

This clone turned up a few times. The V call is TRBV9, the J call TRBJ1-4, with 7 bases identical to TRBD1. This CDR3 has 14 amino acids. Germline V gene sequence: CDR1 SGDLS, CDR2 YYNGEE. The V and J ends lost 2 bases and 6 bases, in that order; junction bases with no gene match: 4. The CDR3: CASSVEGGYEKLFF. CDR3 coding DNA: TGTGCCAGCAGCGTCGAAGGGGGCTATGAAAAACTGTTTTTT.

V and J are TRBV4-1 and TRBJ1-1, with TRBD1 matching 9 bases. The CDR3 contains 15 residues. The V and J ends lost 3 bases and 4 bases, in that order; junction bases with no gene match: 6. CDR1 is MGHRA, CDR2 YSYEKL, per germline. This chain's CDR3 is CASSQAGQGGTEAFF. The CDR3 DNA reads TGCGCCAGCAGCCAGGCGGGACAGGGAGGCACTGAAGCTTTCTTT.

This clone is a singleton in its sample. The V gene is TRBV19, the J gene TRBJ2-5, with D tentatively TRBD2 (5 bases). V lost 7 bases, J lost 2 bases, and 14 bases lay in between. The CDR3 is 14 residues long. Germline V lookup: CDR1 LNHDA, CDR2 SQIVND (reference sequence). This CDR3 is CASKAETGQETQYF. The CDR3 DNA reads as TGTGCCAGTAAGGCCGAGACGGGGCAAGAGACCCAGTACTTC.

The V gene is TRBV7-9, the J gene TRBJ2-7; 7 bases match TRBD1. The J segment lost 3 bases and the V segment lost 5 bases, leaving 7 bases of the junction unmatched. CDR1 SEHNR and CDR2 FQNEAQ come from the germline V gene (reference sequence). CDR3 length equals 14 residues. The CDR3 bases are TGTGCCAGCAGCCTAAGACAGGGCCTCTACGAGCAGTACTTC. This gives the protein CASSLRQGLYEQYF.

This clone appeared once. This chain connects TRBV19 to TRBJ2-1; D possibly corresponds to TRBD2 (5 bases). The V end was cut by 3 bases, the J end by 1 base, with 13 bases between. Looked up from germline, CDR1 is LNHDA and CDR2 is SQIVND (reference sequence). The CDR3 is 16 residues long. CDR3 region: CASSILGRTSYNEQFF. The DNA for the CDR3 is TGTGCCAGTAGTATTTTGGGCAGGACTTCCTACAATGAGCAGTTCTTC.

This clone was found once. V and J are TRBV7-9 and TRBJ2-2; D possibly corresponds to TRBD2 (6 bases). Per the germline V gene, CDR1 is SEHNR and CDR2 is FQNEAQ (reference sequence). The CDR3 spans 18 residues. The V end lost 4 bases, the J end lost 3 bases, and 21 bases lay between the germline ends. CDR3: CASSSRRGATSDTGELFF. CDR3 DNA sequence: TGTGCCAGCAGCTCCCGGCGGGGCGCAACTTCGGACACCGGGGAGCTGTTTTTT.

This rearrangement joins TRBV19 to TRBJ2-7; 8 nucleotides align to TRBD2. CDR3 length equals 17 residues. Germline loops: CDR1 LNHDA, CDR2 SQIVND (reference sequence). J gave up 1 base and V 5 bases, and 13 bases lay outside the gene matches. Here the CDR3 DNA reads TGTGCCAGTAGTCCCCCCCCAGGATTAGCGGGGTCCTACGAGCAGTACTTC. Amino acids: CASSPPPGLAGSYEQYF.

This clone was detected ten times or more. The CDR3: CASSSGTEGGEQYF. In DNA, the CDR3 is TGCGCCAGCAGCTCCGGGACAGAAGGAGGGGAGCAGTACTTC. The chain uses TRBV5-1 and TRBJ2-7; a weak D match, TRBD1 (7 bases). V was cut by 3 bases and J by 7 bases, with 17 bases left in between. Germline V lookup: CDR1 SGHRS, CDR2 YFSETQ. The CDR3 length is 14 residues.

This chain joins TRBV7-2 and TRBJ2-7, with 9 bases that match TRBD2. The V gene end was trimmed by 0 bases and the J gene end by 4 bases; junction bases not matched to a gene: 4. This CDR3 has 15 residues. Germline V CDR1 and CDR2: SGHTA, FQGNSA. The CDR3 bases are TGTGCCAGCAGCTTAGCTAGCGGGAGTTGGTACGAGCAGTACTTC. Residues: CASSLASGSWYEQYF.

V and J are TRBV6-1 and TRBJ2-3; D gene ambiguous. The CDR3 is 11 amino acids. Trimming cost V 8 bases and J 4 bases, with 7 bases left between them. CDR1 is MNHNS and CDR2 is SASEGT in the germline V gene. As DNA, the CDR3 is TGTGCCAGCCATGTTTCAGATACGCAGTATTTT. Protein: CASHVSDTQYF.

V is TRBV5-6 and J is TRBJ2-1; D assignment may be TRBD1 or TRBD2 (5 bases each). The V gene's germline CDR1 is SGHDT and CDR2 YYEEEE. The CDR3 runs to 14 residues. V was shortened by 4 bases and J by 7 bases, with 15 bases between the two germline ends. CDR3 region: CASSLSSGGNEQFF. The DNA of the CDR3 is TGTGCCAGCAGCCTTTCGAGTGGGGGAAATGAGCAGTTCTTC.

Only one count was recorded for this clone. The chain employs TRBV30 and TRBJ1-6, with 7 positions matching TRBD1. Germline assignment: CDR1 GTSNPN and CDR2 SVGIG (reference sequence). Trimming cost V 5 bases and J 6 bases; bases outside gene matches: 4. CDR3 length equals 13 residues. The CDR3 DNA reads TGTGCCTGGGGTCGGGACAGTAATTCACCCCTCCACTTT. Translation gives CAWGRDSNSPLHF. The full variable domain, rest sourced from reference TRBV30 and TRBJ1-6, is SQTIHQWPATLVQPVGSPLSLECTVEGTSNPNLYWYRQAAGRGLQLLFYSVGIGQISSEVPQNLSASRPQDRQFILSSKKLLLSDSGFYLCAWGRDSNSPLHFGNGTRLTVT.

V gene TRBV11-2 combines with J gene TRBJ2-1, with 9 bases aligning to TRBD1. The ends lost 4 bases at V and 6 bases at J; junction bases unmatched: 10. CDR3 length: 16 residues. Germline V lookup: CDR1 SGHAT, CDR2 FQNNGV. The chain's CDR3 is CASSWPGTGSSNEQFF. CDR3 sequence (DNA): TGTGCCAGCAGCTGGCCCGGGACAGGGTCGAGCAATGAGCAGTTCTTC.

This clone was observed a single time. CDR3 sequence (DNA): TGTGCCAGCAGTGCCCTGACACGACCAGAAAATGAGCAGTTCTTC. Translation: CASSALTRPENEQFF. The chain links TRBV2 to TRBJ2-1; D not certain. The CDR3 contains 15 residues. The V end lost 4 bases, the J end lost 7 bases, and 17 bases lay between the germline ends. Germline assignment: CDR1 SNHLY and CDR2 FYNNEI.

This clone was seen repeatedly, ten times or more. The CDR3 region is CASSLRQLSGANVLTF. The CDR3 DNA follows: TGTGCCAGCAGTTTACGACAGCTCTCTGGGGCCAACGTCCTGACTTTC. V usage is TRBV2 and J usage is TRBJ2-6; D is perhaps TRBD1 (5 bases). The V gene's germline CDR1 is SNHLY and CDR2 FYNNEI. This CDR3 contains 16 residues. V lost 5 bases and J lost 0, with 11 bases in between. Drawing the rest from reference TRBV2 and TRBJ2-6, the complete variable domain is EPEVTQTPSHQVTQMGQEVILRCVPISNHLYFYWYRQILGQKVEFLVSFYNNEISEKSEIFDDQFSVERPDGSNFTLKIRSTKLEDSAMYFCASSLRQLSGANVLTFGAGSRLTVL.

The chain links TRBV29-1 to TRBJ2-5; TRBD2 matches 9 bases. The V gene end was trimmed by 7 bases and the J gene end by 5 bases; junction bases not matched to a gene: 8. The germline CDR1 and CDR2 sequences are SQVTM and ANQGSEA. CDR3 length equals 13 residues. Here the CDR3 DNA reads TGCAGCGCCCATGCGGGGGGGGAGGAGACCCAGTACTTC. Protein: CSAHAGGEETQYF.